The present T cell receptor (beta chain) was sequenced within a study of T cells in Graves' hyperthyroidism and ophthalmopathy. Notes on the study in general: Expanded thyroid clonotypes (above 0.001) were mostly also found in blood.

Graves' hyperthyroidism qualified as stable when ophthalmopathy did not progress within 18 months. TCR beta CDR3 regions were amplified from RNA. HTBI primers were used for first-round RT-PCR of the TCR CDR3. TCRdb re-called the multiplex PCR reads with MiXCR, one entry per CDR3 protein. The repertoire holds over 300,000 distinct CDR3 sequences, with about 15% as singletons. The table lists this clonotype with many counts. Its antigen is not identified. The sequenced material came from blood. The receptor's source is a woman aged 55 to 70 with Graves' hyperthyroidism.

This CDR3 reads CASSQPPGASEAFF. CDR3 DNA sequence: TGTGCCAGCAGCCAGCCCCCGGGCGCTTCGGAAGCTTTCTTT. The chain couples TRBV11-2 to TRBJ1-1; the D is unclear. Germline values: CDR1 SGHAT, CDR2 FQNNGV. CDR3 size: 14 residues. V dropped 5 bases and J dropped 8 bases, with 18 bases sitting between them.